A selection of T cell receptor beta chains follows, all from one sample in a study of cytomegalovirus exposure and HLA in healthy donors. Profiled with immunoSEQ multiplex PCR; TCRdb holds only in-frame clones, not every one. The sample shows some 170,000 clones, less than 85% of them seen only once. The specimen sequenced was PBMCs. Receptors originate from a man aged 60 to 75 in good health and CMV-seronegative. Both conserved end residues are part of each CDR3. D genes are given only for firm matches. Clone size, where shown, is once, few, many, or a class for clones that have expanded.

V gene: TRBV19; J gene: TRBJ1-2; D gene: TRBD1; clone size: NA; CDR3 DNA: TGTGCCAGTAGTATATCAGGACAGGGGTTGCTCTATGGCTACACCTTC; CDR3 protein: CASSISGQGLLYGYTF
V gene: TRBV7-2; J gene: TRBJ2-4; D gene: NA; clone size: NA; CDR3 DNA: TGTGCCAGCAGCCTTAATGGGGTGAGAGCGGGTTACAAAAACATTCAGTACTTC; CDR3 protein: CASSLNGVRAGYKNIQYF
V gene: TRBV11-2; J gene: TRBJ1-2; D gene: TRBD1; clone size: NA; CDR3 DNA: TGTGCCAGCAGCTTAGTTGGGGGACAGGCAGTCAACACCTTC; CDR3 protein: CASSLVGGQAVNTF
V gene: TRBV28; J gene: TRBJ1-1; D gene: NA; clone size: NA; CDR3 DNA: TGTGCCAGCAGCCCCAGACCGGGTTTTGAAGCTTTCTTT; CDR3 protein: CASSPRPGFEAFF
V gene: TRBV15; J gene: TRBJ2-2; D gene: TRBD2; clone size: NA; CDR3 DNA: TGTGCCACCGCGGGAGTATACGGGGAGCTGTTTTTT; CDR3 protein: CATAGVYGELFF
V gene: TRBV6-5; J gene: TRBJ1-4; D gene: TRBD1; clone size: few; CDR3 DNA: TGTGCCAGCAGCCGGGGGACAGGGACCAATGAAAAACTGTTTTTT; CDR3 protein: CASSRGTGTNEKLFF
V gene: TRBV4-1; J gene: TRBJ1-1; D gene: NA; clone size: NA; CDR3 DNA: TGCGCCAGCAGCCAAGGGCCACAGGGCACTGAAGCTTTCTTT; CDR3 protein: CASSQGPQGTEAFF
V gene: TRBV27; J gene: TRBJ2-7; D gene: TRBD1; clone size: once; CDR3 DNA: TGTGCCAGCAGTTTAGTTGGACAGGTATACTTC; CDR3 protein: CASSLVGQVYF
V gene: TRBV27; J gene: TRBJ1-5; D gene: NA; clone size: once; CDR3 DNA: TGTGCCAGCAGTGCCGACAGCAATAGCAATCAGCCCCAGCATTTT; CDR3 protein: CASSADSNSNQPQHF
V gene: TRBV6-5; J gene: TRBJ1-4; D gene: NA; clone size: NA; CDR3 DNA: TGTGCCAGCAGGGGCCTAGGGCAGGGCCCCGAAAAACTGTTTTTT; CDR3 protein: CASRGLGQGPEKLFF
V gene: TRBV27; J gene: TRBJ1-6; D gene: TRBD1; clone size: NA; CDR3 DNA: TGTGCCAGCAGTTTATCGGGACAGGGTTTAGGATCACCCCTCCACTTT; CDR3 protein: CASSLSGQGLGSPLHF
V gene: TRBV5-6; J gene: TRBJ2-5; D gene: TRBD1; clone size: few; CDR3 DNA: TGTGCCAGCAGCGAGGGGACAGGGGAAGTTGAAGAGACCCAGTACTTC; CDR3 protein: CASSEGTGEVEETQYF
V gene: TRBV15; J gene: TRBJ2-2; D gene: TRBD2; clone size: NA; CDR3 DNA: TGTGCCACCAGCAGAGATCTTCAGCGGGGGGGTATCGGGGAGCTGTTTTTT; CDR3 protein: CATSRDLQRGGIGELFF
V gene: TRBV5-1; J gene: TRBJ2-3; D gene: NA; clone size: NA; CDR3 DNA: TGCGCCAGCAGCCTAGAAGGTAGGCGAAGGTTAGATACGCAGTATTTT; CDR3 protein: CASSLEGRRRLDTQYF
V gene: TRBV11-2; J gene: TRBJ2-1; D gene: NA; clone size: NA; CDR3 DNA: TGTGCCGGCAGCTTCCGGCAGGGGACCTACAATGAGCAGTTCTTC; CDR3 protein: CAGSFRQGTYNEQFF
V gene: TRBV4-3; J gene: TRBJ2-5; D gene: TRBD1; clone size: NA; CDR3 DNA: TGCGCCAGCAGCCAAGACCGCGGGACAGGGCAAGAGACCCAGTACTTC; CDR3 protein: CASSQDRGTGQETQYF